One T cell receptor beta chain is described in this entry. Its antigen specificity is not known. Base qualities are not at hand, and no much larger clone is one base apart. These data are taken from a study of T cells in Graves' hyperthyroidism and ophthalmopathy (dated by TCRdb to about 2019). Regarding the complete study: Peripheral blood samples were taken at the time of initial diagnosis, prior to any treatment. In more than 5 Graves' hyperthyroidism patients, the study also compared T-cell repertoires from thyroid tissue with T-cell repertoires from blood. According to the paper, TCR Vbeta CDR3 sequencing was carried out on 135 peripheral blood samples, which came from under 50 ophthalmopathy, around 75 hyperthyroidism and about 17 progressor patients. After sampling, hyperthyroidism patients received methimazole starting at 30 mg daily, and ophthalmopathy patients received high-dose intravenous methylprednisolone. Prospective prediction of ophthalmopathy was tested in an independent validation cohort consisting of 18 hyperthyroidism patients and some 15 patients who later progressed to ophthalmopathy. The approximately 90 discovery patients were divided at random into training and test sets in a 7:3 ratio. To identify TCR V-J signatures that set the groups apart, the researchers used a discovery cohort of 100 patients, made up of 40 to 45 with Graves' ophthalmopathy and 55 to 65 with stable Graves' hyperthyroidism. Paper-wide results and their limitations: Most expanded thyroid clonotypes (frequency above 0.001) were also detected in blood, a finding suggesting that blood repertoires may reflect thyroid immune responses. A 13 V-J signature model separated ophthalmopathy from stable hyperthyroidism, with 87.88% sensitivity and just under 84% specificity in cross-validation and 80%/75% in testing. In validation, the model predicted progression to ophthalmopathy with just under 71% sensitivity and about 73% specificity, a median of about six months before onset. No statistical method was used to fix the sample size in advance, and group allocation was not hidden from the investigators.

TCR beta CDR3 regions were amplified from RNA transcripts. The TCR CDR3 was subjected to a first round of RT-PCR using the HTBI primer set and the Qiagen OneStep RT-PCR kit. Libraries were constructed in a second round of multiplex PCR, after which size selection and purification were performed. Paired-end sequencing of the libraries was performed with 100 bp reads on an Illumina HiSeq2000. The authors' pipeline ran thus. SOAPnuke was used to process the raw data, throwing out any read that contained adapters or uncalled bases, had a mean Phred below 15, or lacked an exact constant-primer or identifier match. High-quality paired reads were merged using COPE v1.2.5, and each unique nucleotide sequence was defined as a clonotype. MiTCR v1.1 was used to align clonotypes to the IMGT TRBV, TRBD and TRBJ reference segments. The analysis included only V-J combinations with a frequency above 0.0001, which together covered around 99% of the repertoires. The TCS score was defined as F50 (clonal expansion) divided by E x V (chaos), with BLOSUM62-based TCRdist calculated between CDR3 peptides within each V-J. Welch's t-statistics and random forest reduced around 510 V-J features to 10 to 15, which were used in a naive Bayes classifier (R e1071). The public reads were reprocessed in TCRdb via fastp at Q25 and MiXCR, keeping in-frame beta chains. Identical CDR3 protein sequences are pooled into one entry, listed with their most common genes and DNA. It is TCRdb's table, rather than the study itself, that gives the V and J calls and clone size. The sample table holds 500,000 to 600,000 distinct CDR3 sequences, of which 16% were seen once. Under 20% of the sample is in the top ten clones.

The germline V gene supplies CDR1 SGHTA and CDR2 FQGNSA. For this chain, trimming is 5 bases at the V end and 2 bases at the J end, and the number of junction bases without a gene match is 10. Measured from the cysteine to the phenylalanine, the CDR3 is 16 residues long. Just the 48-base CDR3 DNA is kept, in frame starting at base 1. Graves' hyperthyroidism was defined as stable when no progression to ophthalmopathy occurred over 18 months of follow-up. Hyperthyroidism patients were newly diagnosed, with disease duration under 2 months, and aged 18 to 65 years. Exclusion was applied to patients with uncontrolled infections, other autoimmune diseases, pregnancy or lactation. Diagnoses were based on clinical symptoms, serum thyroxine and TRAb, thyroid ultrasound and orbital computed tomography. PBMCs were isolated from about 10 ml of fresh peripheral blood by Ficoll-Paque density gradient centrifugation. Total RNA was extracted with Trizol reagent, and quality was checked on an Agilent 2100 Bioanalyzer.

The sequence links TRBV7-2 to TRBJ2-7, with TRBD2 matching 9 junction bases. The source is a woman aged 18-29 years with Graves' hyperthyroidism. Sequencing was carried out using blood. Read as DNA, the sequence is TGTGCCAGCAGCAAGCTTAGCGGGAGAGTCCCCTACGAGCAGTACTTC. This sequence encodes CASSKLSGRVPYEQYF.